The 9 T cell receptor beta chains listed next were all sequenced from one sample in a study of beta chain features in type 1 diabetes. Since all of the isolated RNA was reverse transcribed, expressed TCRB transcripts were what got sequenced. Libraries were prepared by immunoSEQ multiplex PCR; TCRdb keeps only in-frame clonotypes and omits some of them. The data show 250,000 to 350,000 clones, with roughly an eighth seen just once and about 0.015% held by the top ten. These receptors' antigens are unknown. Study observations and caveats: Type 1 diabetes patients had moderately but significantly shorter TCRB CDR3s in all four CD4+ subsets.

The specimen was naive CD4+ T cells from blood. These receptors all come from a man in his thirties or forties with type 1 diabetes.

The rearrangement joins TRBV2 to TRBJ2-7; 13 positions agree with TRBD2. Trimming took 5 bases from V and 1 from J; bases not matched to a gene: 14. The CDR3 extends over 19 amino acids. Looked up from germline, CDR1 is SNHLY and CDR2 is FYNNEI. DNA of the CDR3: TGTGCCAGCAGTAGACGACTAGCGGGAGGTTTTAATTGGTCCTACGAGCAGTACTTC. This gives the protein CASSRRLAGGFNWSYEQYF.

DNA of the CDR3: TGTGCCAGCAGCCCGTCAGGGAAGGGGGCCAATGAGCAGTTCTTC. Protein sequence: CASSPSGKGANEQFF. The chain joins TRBV28 to TRBJ2-1; 7 bases match TRBD1. The germline gives CDR1 MDHEN, CDR2 SYDVKM. The CDR3 is 15 amino acids. Trimming at V came to 6 bases and at J to 6 bases, leaving 11 bases not matched to a gene.

The V call is TRBV7-2, the J call TRBJ2-6; 13 bases map to TRBD2. Germline trimming cut 4 bases from V and 3 bases from J; bases unmatched to any gene: 6. Germline CDR1 SGHTA, CDR2 FQGNSA. The CDR3 has 18 residues. The CDR3 loop is CASSSTGLAGDGANVLTF. CDR3 coding DNA: TGTGCCAGCAGCTCCACAGGACTAGCGGGAGATGGGGCCAACGTCCTGACTTTC.

The genes are TRBV28 and TRBJ1-1; possibly TRBD1 for D (6 bases). The CDR3 totals 13 residues. The germline V gene has CDR1 MDHEN and CDR2 SYDVKM. V lost 7 bases and J 6 bases, leaving 15 bases between the germline ends. This CDR3 is CASMLTGISEAFF. In DNA, the CDR3 is TGTGCCAGCATGTTAACAGGGATCTCTGAAGCTTTCTTT.

This clone was detected a few times. This sequence joins TRBV5-1 and TRBJ2-1, with TRBD1 as a possible D gene (5 bases). The CDR3 loop spans 15 amino acids. The germline V gene encodes CDR1 SGHRS and CDR2 YFSETQ. The V end was cut by 0 bases, the J end by 2 bases, with 9 bases between. The CDR3 sequence: CASSLGAGPYNEQFF. CDR3 coding DNA: TGCGCCAGCAGCTTGGGTGCAGGGCCCTACAATGAGCAGTTCTTC. Full variable domain (remainder filled in from reference TRBV5-1 and TRBJ2-1): KAGVTQTPRYLIKTRGQQVTLSCSPISGHRSVSWYQQTPGQGLQFLFEYFSETQRNKGNFPGRFSGRQFSNSRSEMNVSTLELGDSALYLCASSLGAGPYNEQFFGPGTRLTVL.

This clone has a handful of counts. The genes are TRBV9 and TRBJ1-4; D remains unclear. This CDR3 is built from 15 residues. V was clipped by 0 bases and J by 1 base, with 7 bases between them. Germline CDR1 reads SGDLS; CDR2 reads YYNGEE. In nucleotides, the CDR3 is TGTGCCAGCAGCGTAGGCGCAGGAACTAATGAAAAACTGTTTTTT. This translates into CASSVGAGTNEKLFF.

This clone turned up a few times. As DNA, the CDR3 is TGCAGCGTTGTCGGCGCAGGGAACATCTATGGCTACACCTTC. Protein: CSVVGAGNIYGYTF. This chain uses TRBV29-1 with TRBJ1-2; the D gene is possibly TRBD1 (5 bases). V lost 4 bases, J lost 4 bases, and 16 bases lay in between. The length of the CDR3 is 14 residues. The V gene's germline CDR1 is SQVTM and CDR2 ANQGSEA. Together with reference TRBV29-1 and TRBJ1-2, the CDR3 gives the full variable domain: SAVISQKPSRDICQRGTSLTIQCQVDSQVTMMFWYRQQPGQSLTLIATANQGSEATYESGFVIDKFPISRPNLTFSTLTVSNMSPEDSSIYLCSVVGAGNIYGYTFGSGTRLTVV.

DNA for the CDR3: TGTGCCTGCCTAGGGGGGGGCCTCTATGGCTACACCTTC. Its translation: CACLGGGLYGYTF. The chain employs TRBV30 and TRBJ1-2; D is possibly TRBD1 (6 bases). Trimming stripped 6 bases from V and 4 bases from J, with 15 bases between. Per germline, CDR1 GTSNPN and CDR2 SVGIG (reference sequence). The CDR3 has 13 amino acids. Variable domain in full (rest from reference TRBV30 and TRBJ1-2): SQTIHQWPATLVQPVGSPLSLECTVEGTSNPNLYWYRQAAGRGLQLLFYSVGIGQISSEVPQNLSASRPQDRQFILSSKKLLLSDSGFYLCACLGGGLYGYTFGSGTRLTVV.

The chain joins TRBV7-9 to TRBJ2-4; TRBD2 is a possible D gene (6 bases). The CDR3 loop spans 15 amino acids. V dropped 4 bases and J dropped 0 bases, with 10 bases sitting between them. Looked up from germline, CDR1 is SEHNR and CDR2 is FQNEAQ (reference sequence). The DNA of the CDR3 is TGTGCCAGCAGCTCCCGGGGGACAGCCAAAAACATTCAGTACTTC. It is translated as CASSSRGTAKNIQYF.